This T cell receptor beta chain originates from a study of CD8+CD57+ T cells in acquired aplastic anemia. Study in general: Recorded DNA amounts for sorted CD4+ and CD8+ cells had an average of roughly 3.4 ug.

This clonotype was counted at least ten times. The antigen remains unidentified. The junction differs from germline at one of its ends, possibly a read error. Germline-derived CDR1 and CDR2 are SQVTM and ANQGSEA. CDR3 length: 13 amino acids. Profiling that covered TCR beta VDJ and CDR3 relied on genomic DNA as its template. MiXCR was run by TCRdb on the reads, yielding one entry per CDR3 protein. This table has some 290,000 distinct CDR3 sequences, 45% to 65% appearing once. Study observations and caveats: No significant difference in CD8+ Simpson's diversity was found between patients and controls. Researchers report that about 28 CD8+ CDR3 sequences appeared in both patients and controls.

The TCR sequence derives from a human donor with severe aplastic anemia or a healthy control (not recorded which). The specimen was sorted CD4+, CD8+, or CD8+CD57+ T cells (not recorded which) from PBMCs. The chain recombines TRBV29-1 with TRBJ1-2; TRBD1 is a possible D gene (5 bases). The CDR3 here is CGVDQGWGYGYTF. The CDR3, as DNA: TGCGGCGTTGACCAGGGCTGGGGCTATGGCTACACCTTC.